This T cell receptor beta chain was documented in a study of shared clonotypes between healthy human individuals. Study results and limitations: The donor pool, a small one, limited the genetic and exposure-history diversity represented.

The unsorted samples had tens of millions of PBMCs used for genomic DNA. On this clone: Antigen: not known.

This CDR3 comprises 12 residues. Germline-derived CDR1 and CDR2 are MNHEY and SMNVEV (reference sequence). Trimming pared 6 bases from V and 9 bases from J, leaving 12 bases between. Assay: immunoSEQ multiplex PCR; the TCRdb copy retains only in-frame clones and omits some. The sample consists of approximately 510,000 clones, around 79% of them appearing once. The TCR was taken from a woman aged 40 to 49 in good health. Some clones in this sample may be carry-over from other donors' samples. This chain uses TRBV27 with TRBJ2-1; the D gene is possibly TRBD1 (6 bases). Sequenced material: PBMCs. The CDR3 region has the DNA TGTGCCAGCAGCTTACCCAGGGGTGAGCAGTTCTTC. Its protein is CASSLPRGEQFF.